Below, 25 T cell receptor beta chains from the same sample are listed, as sequenced in a study of blood T cells in healthy people across ages. Primers used in a second PCR of roughly 7 to 12 cycles were a sample-barcoded 5' primer and a J-beta primer mix. TCRdb analysed the 5' RACE reads with MiXCR anew, one entry per CDR3 protein. The repertoire has about 760,000 distinct CDR3 sequences, 20% to 25% of them found once; the top ten carry 9.4%. The same data also contributed to another study, on T cells of mothers and their children.

Sequenced input: blood. The origin of the receptors is a boy aged 5-17 years in good health.

There are a few counts of this clonotype. The genes are TRBV11-2 and TRBJ2-5, with D perhaps TRBD2 (5 bases). With the DNA end fitting TRBJ2-1 better, the J assignment may be wrong. The germline gives CDR1 SGHAT, CDR2 FQNNGV. This CDR3 contains 15 residues. The chain's CDR3 is CASSSSGPTAHEQFF. CDR3 DNA: TGTGCCAGCAGCAGCAGCGGCCCAACGGCCCATGAGCAGTTCTTC.

This sequence joins TRBV4-1 and TRBJ2-3; 12 positions agree with TRBD1. This CDR3 has 19 residues. The J segment lost 4 bases and the V segment lost 1 base, leaving 12 bases of the junction unmatched. Germline lookup yields CDR1 MGHRA and CDR2 YSYEKL. DNA of the CDR3: TGCGCCAGCAGCCAAGGAGGGACAGGGGGCGCGTGGTGGTCAGATACGCAGTATTTT. It codes for CASSQGGTGGAWWSDTQYF.

J is TRBJ2-4 and V is TRBV2; 7 bases align to TRBD2. The V gene's germline CDR1 is SNHLY and CDR2 FYNNEI. Trimming took 0 bases from V and 6 from J; bases not matched to a gene: 11. The CDR3 loop spans 17 amino acids. The CDR3 is CASSEALLSGEGNIQYF. CDR3 nucleotide sequence: TGTGCCAGCAGTGAAGCGCTTCTATCGGGGGAGGGAAACATTCAGTACTTC.

The chain links TRBV4-2 to TRBJ2-5; 10 nucleotides agree with TRBD2. The CDR3 totals 17 residues. The germline gives CDR1 LGHNA, CDR2 YNFKEQ. The V gene end was trimmed by 0 bases and the J gene end by 5 bases; junction bases not matched to a gene: 9. The CDR3 is CASSQDWASGSRETQYF. CDR3 bases: TGTGCCAGCAGCCAAGATTGGGCTAGCGGGAGCCGGGAGACCCAGTACTTC.

The J gene is TRBJ2-1, the V gene TRBV7-2, with 10 nucleotides matching TRBD2. V lost 1 base, J lost 9 bases, and 18 bases stayed unmatched. This CDR3 comprises 19 residues. Germline V CDR1 and CDR2: SGHTA, FQGNSA. CDR3 loop: CASSLEAPPSGGPAAEQFF. CDR3 DNA: TGTGCCAGCAGCTTAGAAGCCCCGCCTAGCGGGGGTCCGGCGGCTGAGCAGTTCTTC.

The chain carries TRBV7-6 and TRBJ2-5; a weak D match, TRBD1 (6 bases). Trimming stripped 1 base from V and 1 base from J, with 13 bases between. The germline CDR1 and CDR2 sequences are SGHVS and FNYEAQ. The CDR3 is made up of 16 amino acids. For the CDR3, the DNA is TGTGCCAGCAGCTTAGGGGGGCCCCTAAGCCAAGAGACCCAGTACTTC. It translates to CASSLGGPLSQETQYF.

V gene TRBV12-3 or TRBV12-4 combines with J gene TRBJ1-2, with D unresolved. Trimming took 1 base from V and 0 from J, leaving 9 bases between them. CDR3 length equals 15 residues. In DNA form, the CDR3 reads TGTGCCAGCAGTTTAGAGCCACCCTCTAACTATGGCTACACCTTC. Its translation: CASSLEPPSNYGYTF.

This sequence joins TRBV12-3 or TRBV12-4 and TRBJ2-7; TRBD2 matches at 13 bases. CDR3 length: 18 residues. Trimming took 6 bases from V and 2 from J; bases not matched to a gene: 13. The CDR3 DNA sequence: TGTGCCAGCAGCCGGGGGGGACTAGCGGGGCGAGATCCCTACGAGCAGTACTTC. Translated: CASSRGGLAGRDPYEQYF.

This clonotype was observed a handful of times. The V and J genes are TRBV6-5 and TRBJ2-1; TRBD2 matches at 12 bases. The germline gives CDR1 MNHEY, CDR2 SVGAGI. The CDR3 has 17 residues. V trimming: 2 bases; J trimming: 4 bases; junction bases outside the gene matches: 6. For the CDR3, the DNA is TGTGCCAGCAGTTACACGGGACTAGCGGGTGGTTACAATGAGCAGTTCTTC. Protein: CASSYTGLAGGYNEQFF.

The chain is built from TRBV29-1 and TRBJ2-1, with D hard to call. This CDR3 region has 10 residues. The germline V gene encodes CDR1 SQVTM and CDR2 ANQGSEA. V dropped 8 bases and J dropped 3 bases, with 5 bases sitting between them. In DNA, the CDR3 is TGCAGCTACTACTACAATGAGCAGTTCTTC. It specifies CSYYYNEQFF.

The CDR3 DNA is TGTGCCAGCAGTCGCTTCGGGACAGGGGGCAACGAGCAGTACTTC. It encodes CASSRFGTGGNEQYF. The genes are TRBV6-5 and TRBJ2-5, with TRBD1 identical over 12 bases. The J call is in doubt because the DNA end fits TRBJ2-7 better. This CDR3 spans 15 amino acids. In germline, CDR1 is MNHEY, CDR2 SVGAGI.

The V and J genes are TRBV12-3 or TRBV12-4 and TRBJ1-2; D may be TRBD1 (5 bases). The CDR3 consists of 16 residues. The V and J ends lost 8 bases and 0 bases respectively, with 19 bases between them. The CDR3 sequence: CASLGAGVSTNYGYTF. The CDR3 DNA sequence: TGTGCCAGCCTCGGGGCGGGGGTGTCAACTAACTATGGCTACACCTTC.

V gene TRBV29-1 combines with J gene TRBJ2-6; no reliable D call. Germline loops: CDR1 SQVTM, CDR2 ANQGSEA. Trimming shortened V by 3 bases and J by 2 bases, and 8 bases separated the two germline ends. The CDR3 covers 14 residues. CDR3 loop: CSVEIWAGANVLTF. The DNA of the CDR3 is TGCAGCGTTGAGATCTGGGCTGGGGCCAACGTCCTGACTTTC.

V is TRBV2 and J is TRBJ2-5; 8 positions agree with TRBD2. TRBJ2-7 matches the DNA end more closely, so the J call is doubtful. The CDR3 length is 14 residues. Germline assignment: CDR1 SNHLY and CDR2 FYNNEI. The CDR3 region is CASSRSGKSYEQYF. CDR3 DNA sequence: TGTGCCAGCAGTCGTAGCGGGAAGTCCTACGAGCAGTACTTC.

The chain recombines TRBV9 with TRBJ1-1, with D perhaps TRBD1 (5 bases). The germline gives CDR1 SGDLS, CDR2 YYNGEE. The V end lost 0 bases, the J end lost 8 bases, and 11 bases lay between the germline ends. The CDR3 has 13 amino acids. CDR3 residues: CASSVEGKGEAFF. The CDR3 DNA reads as TGTGCCAGCAGCGTAGAGGGGAAAGGCGAAGCTTTCTTT.

V and J are TRBV7-2 and TRBJ2-3; 10 bases line up with TRBD2. In germline, CDR1 is SGHTA, CDR2 FQGNSA. The CDR3 consists of 18 residues. V was pared by 2 bases and J by 5 bases, with 13 bases of the junction left unmatched. The CDR3 region is CASSLSTSGAGGLDTQYF. CDR3 sequence (DNA): TGTGCCAGCAGCTTAAGTACATCCGGAGCGGGGGGGCTAGATACGCAGTATTTT.

This chain connects TRBV3-1 to TRBJ2-5, with D possibly matching TRBD1 (6 bases). The DNA end is more similar to TRBJ2-7, so the J call may be wrong. Per germline, CDR1 LGHDT and CDR2 YNNKEL (reference sequence). The CDR3 totals 15 residues. CDR3 residues: CASSQDLGTPYEQYF. The CDR3 DNA is TGTGCCAGCAGCCAAGATCTCGGGACACCTTACGAGCAGTACTTC.

The chain carries TRBV18 and TRBJ2-7, with TRBD1 matching over 10 bases. V was clipped by 2 bases and J by 5 bases; unmatched bases: 6. The CDR3 is 15 amino acids. In germline, CDR1 is KGHSH, CDR2 LQKENI. The DNA of the CDR3 is TGTGCCAGCTCACCATCCCGGGACAGGGGCCACGAGCAGTACTTC. Residues: CASSPSRDRGHEQYF.

This chain joins TRBV4-1 and TRBJ2-5; 7 bases agree with TRBD1. The CDR3 has 13 residues. Germline trimming cut 6 bases from V and 5 bases from J; bases unmatched to any gene: 6. CDR1 and CDR2 from the germline V gene are MGHRA and YSYEKL. CDR3 DNA sequence: TGCGCCAGCAGAAACCCGGGACAGGAGACCCAGTACTTC. It is translated as CASRNPGQETQYF.

J is TRBJ2-1 and V is TRBV28, with D unclear. This CDR3 is built from 13 residues. In germline, CDR1 is MDHEN, CDR2 SYDVKM. The ends were cut back, 8 bases at V and 2 bases at J, with 10 bases in the middle. CDR3 nucleotides: TGTGCCAGCGGGCAGCTCCCCTACAATGAGCAGTTCTTC. This encodes CASGQLPYNEQFF. Full variable domain (remainder filled in from reference TRBV28 and TRBJ2-1): DVKVTQSSRYLVKRTGEKVFLECVQDMDHENMFWYRQDPGLGLRLIYFSYDVKMKEKGDIPEGYSVSREKKERFSLILESASTNQTSMYLCASGQLPYNEQFFGPGTRLTVL.

The rearrangement uses TRBV4-1 and TRBJ1-1; 9 bases fit TRBD1. Germline assignment: CDR1 MGHRA and CDR2 YSYEKL. The CDR3 totals 15 residues. V shed 3 bases and J 5 bases; nucleotides not matched to a gene: 7. CDR3 nucleotide sequence: TGCGCCAGCAGCCAGGGACAGGGCGGGCGAACTGAAGCTTTCTTT. It yields the protein CASSQGQGGRTEAFF.

This clonotype has more than one count but fewer than ten. The chain carries TRBV5-6 and TRBJ2-5, with D possibly matching TRBD1 (5 bases). Trimming pared 3 bases from V and 4 bases from J, leaving 22 bases between. From germline, CDR1 is SGHDT and CDR2 YYEEEE. The CDR3 spans 17 residues. This CDR3 reads CASSSPKGVGVGETQYF. The CDR3 DNA sequence: TGTGCCAGCAGCTCGCCTAAAGGGGTAGGGGTAGGAGAGACCCAGTACTTC. Combining the CDR3 with reference TRBV5-6 and TRBJ2-5 gives the whole variable domain DAGVTQSPTHLIKTRGQQVTLRCSPKSGHDTVSWYQQALGQGPQFIFQYYEEEERQRGNFPDRFSGHQFPNYSSELNVNALLLGDSALYLCASSSPKGVGVGETQYFGPGTRLLVL.

The CDR3 DNA follows: TGTGCCACCAGCAGAGATATTGGGGGCGAGGGATTAGCCAAAAACATTCAGTACTTC. Encoded protein: CATSRDIGGEGLAKNIQYF. The V call is TRBV15, the J call TRBJ2-4, with D maybe TRBD1 (6 bases). Germline lookup yields CDR1 LNHNV and CDR2 YYDKDF (reference sequence). There are 19 residues in the CDR3. V lost 0 bases, J lost 0 bases, and 18 bases lay in between.

V gene TRBV7-2 combines with J gene TRBJ2-3; D is possibly TRBD1 (6 bases). Trimming cost V 5 bases and J 3 bases, with 15 bases left between them. Germline-derived CDR1 and CDR2 are SGHTA and FQGNSA. This CDR3 spans 15 amino acids. The CDR3 sequence: CASSVDSGETDTQYF. As DNA, the CDR3 is TGTGCCAGCAGCGTTGACTCAGGGGAAACAGATACGCAGTATTTT. The whole variable domain, remainder taken from reference TRBV7-2 and TRBJ2-3, is GAGVSQSPSNKVTEKGKDVELRCDPISGHTALYWYRQSLGQGLEFLIYFQGNSAPDKSGLPSDRFSAERTGGSVSTLTIQRTQQEDSAVYLCASSVDSGETDTQYFGPGTRLTVL.

The J gene is TRBJ2-7, the V gene TRBV29-1, with 12 bases that match TRBD1. Per the germline V gene, CDR1 is SQVTM and CDR2 is ANQGSEA. The CDR3 contains 15 residues. V lost 2 bases and J lost 2; bases outside the gene matches: 4. The CDR3 here is CSVERDRGPTYEQYF. CDR3 in DNA: TGCAGCGTTGAACGGGACAGGGGGCCGACCTACGAGCAGTACTTC.